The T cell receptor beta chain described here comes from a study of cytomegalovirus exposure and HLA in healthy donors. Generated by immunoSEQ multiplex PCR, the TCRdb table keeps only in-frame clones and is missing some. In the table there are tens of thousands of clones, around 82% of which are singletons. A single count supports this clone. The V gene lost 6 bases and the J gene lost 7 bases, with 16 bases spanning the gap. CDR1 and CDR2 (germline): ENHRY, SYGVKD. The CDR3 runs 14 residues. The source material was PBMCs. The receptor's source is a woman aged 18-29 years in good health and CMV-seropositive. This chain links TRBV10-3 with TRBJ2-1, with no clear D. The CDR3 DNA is TGTGCCATCAGGACCGACAAAGGTGGGAATGAGCAGTTCTTC. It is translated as CAIRTDKGGNEQFF.